The rows below give T cell receptor beta chains drawn from one sample of a study of PD-L1 blockade in urothelial cancer. Profiling relied on immunoSEQ multiplex PCR, and the TCRdb table lists in-frame clones only, not all of them. Of about 29,000 clones listed, around 87% are singletons. The sequencing used PBMCs, collected around atezolizumab (anti-PD-L1) treatment. The receptors stem from a man aged 45-60 years with urothelial cancer. The CDR3 runs from the conserved cysteine through the conserved F or W. The D gene is left open where the match is weak. Not all rows give a size; the values are once, few, many and, for expanded clones, a class.

size: NA; J: TRBJ1-2; D: TRBD1; length: 13; V: TRBV10-1; DNA: TGCGCCAGCAGTCTGGACAGGGGCTATGGCTACACCTTC; CDR3: CASSLDRGYGYTF
size: NA; J: TRBJ1-2; D: TRBD1; length: 13; V: TRBV10-3; DNA: TGTGCCATCACCGAGGACAGGGTAAACGGCTACACCTTC; CDR3: CAITEDRVNGYTF
size: NA; J: TRBJ2-1; D: TRBD1; length: 15; V: TRBV5-6; DNA: TGTGCCAGCAGCTTACCAGGGGGCTTACACAATGAGCAGTTCTTC; CDR3: CASSLPGGLHNEQFF
size: NA; J: TRBJ2-1; D: NA; length: 14; V: TRBV30; DNA: TGTGCCTGGAGTGTACCAAGGACTCGCTATGAGCAGTTCTTC; CDR3: CAWSVPRTRYEQFF
size: NA; J: TRBJ2-5; D: NA; length: 17; V: TRBV6-4; DNA: TGTGCCAGCAGTGGCAGGCCGGTTCCGGGAGACGGAGAGACCCAGTACTTC; CDR3: CASSGRPVPGDGETQYF
size: NA; J: TRBJ1-5; D: NA; length: 15; V: TRBV12-5; DNA: TGTGCTAGTGACCCGGGAGCTTATAGCAATCAGCCCCAGCATTTT; CDR3: CASDPGAYSNQPQHF
size: NA; J: TRBJ2-3; D: NA; length: 11; V: TRBV7-9; DNA: TGTGCCAGCGGCACCACAGATACGCAGTATTTT; CDR3: CASGTTDTQYF
size: NA; J: TRBJ1-4; D: NA; length: 12; V: TRBV2; DNA: TGTGCCAGCTTCCCCGAGGGTGGAAAACTGTTTTTT; CDR3: CASFPEGGKLFF
size: NA; J: TRBJ1-1; D: NA; length: 14; V: TRBV6-5; DNA: TGTGCCAGCAGCATCACCGGGGGGTGGACTGAAGCTTTCTTT; CDR3: CASSITGGWTEAFF
size: NA; J: TRBJ2-1; D: NA; length: 17; V: TRBV14; DNA: TGTGCCAGCAGCCAATCTCTAACTAGCTTCCGTCACAATGAGCAGTTCTTC; CDR3: CASSQSLTSFRHNEQFF
size: once; J: TRBJ2-7; D: TRBD1; length: 15; V: TRBV30; DNA: TGTGTCTGGAGTTTGCAACAGGGGGCGATTTACGAGCAGTACTTC; CDR3: CVWSLQQGAIYEQYF
size: NA; J: TRBJ1-4; D: TRBD1; length: 12; V: TRBV30; DNA: TGTGCCTACAGGGGGGGAAATGAAAAACTGTTTTTT; CDR3: CAYRGGNEKLFF